This TCR beta chain was identified in a study of cytomegalovirus exposure and HLA in healthy donors. Study-level information: Around 79 million unique TCRs, all from HLA-typed donors, were included in an early release of the data. Study-level points and caveats: Rare sequences made up most TCRs, while some public TCRs were found in many donors. Most subjects' HLA-A and HLA-B alleles were reportedly predicted from TCR beta sequences.

PCR used 60 Vbeta primers and 13 Jbeta primers. Using immunoSEQ multiplex PCR, the repertoire was profiled, and TCRdb retains in-frame clones only, with some absent. This sample contains 150,000 to 200,000 clones. Everyone who donated was a healthy bone marrow donor. With regard to this clone: As yet, its antigen is unknown.

The V gene lost 7 bases and the J gene lost 2 bases, with 11 bases spanning the gap. CDR1 and CDR2 from the germline V gene are SEHNR and FQNEAQ (reference sequence). There are 13 residues in the CDR3. This receptor was identified in an older woman in good health and CMV-seronegative. Sequencing was performed on PBMCs. The chain combines TRBV7-9 with TRBJ1-2, with D maybe TRBD1 (5 bases). CDR3 in amino acids: CASTLQVNYGYTF. The CDR3 bases are TGTGCCAGCACCCTACAGGTGAACTATGGCTACACCTTC. Full variable domain (rest looked up from reference TRBV7-9 and TRBJ1-2): DTGVSQNPRHKITKRGQNVTFRCDPISEHNRLYWYRQTLGQGPEFLTYFQNEAQLEKSRLLSDRFSAERPKGSFSTLEIQRTEQGDSAMYLCASTLQVNYGYTFGSGTRLTVV.